This TCR beta chain was documented in a study of T-cell reconstitution after alpha-beta-depleted transplantation in children. This clonotype has just a few counts. TCRbeta library construction was performed incorporating unique molecular identifiers. Using its own MiXCR run on the PCR reads, TCRdb lists one record per CDR3 protein. The sample yields 400,000 to 500,000 distinct CDR3 sequences, approximately 10% seen once. Germline-derived CDR1 and CDR2 are SGHVS and FQNEAQ. The CDR3 is 12 amino acids. Trimming took off 1 base at V and 5 bases at J, with 6 bases between the two ends. This clonotype was obtained from a human donor who donated a stem cell graft to a child with acute myeloid leukemia. The V gene is TRBV7-8, the J gene TRBJ2-7; tentatively, D is TRBD1 or TRBD2 (5 bases each). The material sequenced was PBMCs from the stem cell graft donor, taken from the stem cell graft. For the CDR3, the DNA is TGTGCCAGCAGCTTAGTGGGGGACGAGCAGTACGTC. Its translation: CASSLVGDEQYV.